Listed below are T cell receptor beta chains from one sample, sequenced in a study of identical twins. A single record per CDR3 protein comes from TCRdb applying MiXCR to the 5' RACE reads. The sample consists of some 330,000 distinct CDR3 sequences, roughly 9% of them appearing once. Input material: naive T cells sorted from blood. The receptors shown here come from a woman aged 50 to 60 in good health. Both conserved end residues are part of each CDR3.

V: TRBV29-1; J: TRBJ2-5; CDR3: CSVEDLRGVRETQYF
V: TRBV20-1; J: TRBJ1-6; CDR3: CSAVHQGSSPLHF
V: TRBV12-3/TRBV12-4; J: TRBJ1-5; CDR3: CASSLAGGRQPQHF
V: TRBV29-1; J: TRBJ2-1; CDR3: CSVSGTSGAYNEQFF
V: TRBV11-2; J: TRBJ2-7; CDR3: CASSSDRGLASIGPYEQYF
V: TRBV7-2; J: TRBJ2-1; CDR3: CASSLVIPNEQFF
V: TRBV29-1; J: TRBJ2-2; CDR3: CSVDAGYTGELFF
V: TRBV3-1; J: TRBJ1-1; CDR3: CASSTRGQNTEAFF
V: TRBV7-2; J: TRBJ2-3; CDR3: CASTLGLRVLTDTQYF
V: TRBV19; J: TRBJ1-5; CDR3: CASSAFTGQGMGQPQHF
V: TRBV18; J: TRBJ1-2; CDR3: CASSQGRETANYGYTF
V: TRBV11-2; J: TRBJ2-1; CDR3: CASSSLRKAGEQFF
V: TRBV24-1; J: TRBJ2-1; CDR3: CATSTALSSYNEQFF
V: TRBV12-3/TRBV12-4; J: TRBJ2-3; CDR3: CASSFQRETDTQYF
V: TRBV3-1; J: TRBJ2-2; CDR3: CASSQVLGQGYNTGELFF
V: TRBV29-1; J: TRBJ1-1; CDR3: CSGQTGTTEAFF
V: TRBV10-3; J: TRBJ1-1; CDR3: CAIGAGDTEAFF
V: TRBV3-1; J: TRBJ1-1; CDR3: CASSQKTGQVLNTEAFF
V: TRBV12-3/TRBV12-4; J: TRBJ1-2; CDR3: CASSPLRERGYTF
V: TRBV6-2/TRBV6-3; J: TRBJ2-1; CDR3: CASRISGTYNEQFF
V: TRBV12-3/TRBV12-4; J: TRBJ2-1; CDR3: CASSYRNEQFF
V: TRBV6-5; J: TRBJ1-3; CDR3: CASSRPDSGNTIYF
V: TRBV5-1; J: TRBJ1-2; CDR3: CASSSSLGTLYGYTF
V: TRBV20-1; J: TRBJ1-2; CDR3: CSAPSLGVRGYGYTF
V: TRBV10-3; J: TRBJ2-3; CDR3: CAISTRGPDTQYF
V: TRBV24-1; J: TRBJ2-3; CDR3: CATNRGRRGTDTQYF
V: TRBV2; J: TRBJ2-3; CDR3: CASSTGPTDTQYF
V: TRBV30; J: TRBJ1-1; CDR3: CAWNWGYATEAFF
V: TRBV30; J: TRBJ2-2; CDR3: CAWSLETGELFF
V: TRBV5-1; J: TRBJ2-7; CDR3: CASSLSPGEQYF
V: TRBV7-9; J: TRBJ2-2; CDR3: CASSLGSGNTGELFF
V: TRBV27; J: TRBJ2-7; CDR3: CASRSTGGAYEQYF
V: TRBV5-1; J: TRBJ2-1; CDR3: CASSLGTQRNEQFF
V: TRBV5-1; J: TRBJ2-1; CDR3: CASSLAHAGGFAKQFF
V: TRBV10-3; J: TRBJ2-2; CDR3: CAIQIFGTGELFF
V: TRBV5-1; J: TRBJ2-5; CDR3: CASSPEEREYQETQYF
V: TRBV3-1; J: TRBJ2-6; CDR3: CASSPDKDPPWGANVLTF
V: TRBV5-5; J: TRBJ2-6; CDR3: CASGSLSWGTGANVLTF
V: TRBV5-1; J: TRBJ2-2; CDR3: CASSPRPTGVTGELFF
V: TRBV5-1; J: TRBJ1-1; CDR3: CASSLGEGNTEAFF
V: TRBV20-1; J: TRBJ1-1; CDR3: CSAREGRNEAFF
V: TRBV20-1; J: TRBJ1-6; CDR3: CSASFGTVHSPLHF
V: TRBV7-9; J: TRBJ2-3; CDR3: CASSLSGINTDTQYF
V: TRBV5-1; J: TRBJ2-7; CDR3: CASSPDRGIYEQYF
V: TRBV20-1; J: TRBJ2-1; CDR3: CSARDRADEQFF
V: TRBV6-5; J: TRBJ2-2; CDR3: CASSYSGVLGTGELFF
V: TRBV7-6; J: TRBJ2-5; CDR3: CASSLFPLNRGQAFRPQETQYF
V: TRBV12-3/TRBV12-4; J: TRBJ2-3; CDR3: CASSYRQLAGATSTDTQYF
V: TRBV3-1; J: TRBJ2-1; CDR3: CASSQSLLGHEQFF
V: TRBV28; J: TRBJ2-3; CDR3: CASSSQADADTQYF
V: TRBV29-1; J: TRBJ2-5; CDR3: CSGGLQDSGTQYF
V: TRBV3-1; J: TRBJ2-1; CDR3: CASSHQGTSGRHEQFF
V: TRBV20-1; J: TRBJ2-7; CDR3: CSAPLAGGRRGNEQYF
V: TRBV6-2/TRBV6-3; J: TRBJ2-1; CDR3: CASSRTSGLDARNEQFF
V: TRBV6-6; J: TRBJ2-5; CDR3: CASSYSTTGQETQYF
V: TRBV11-2; J: TRBJ2-7; CDR3: CASSLAPNSLYEQYF
V: TRBV13; J: TRBJ2-1; CDR3: CASSLGGVSEQFF
V: TRBV30; J: TRBJ1-1; CDR3: CAWSQWGRGWTEAFF
V: TRBV7-9; J: TRBJ2-7; CDR3: CASSLVPGQGQFYEQYF